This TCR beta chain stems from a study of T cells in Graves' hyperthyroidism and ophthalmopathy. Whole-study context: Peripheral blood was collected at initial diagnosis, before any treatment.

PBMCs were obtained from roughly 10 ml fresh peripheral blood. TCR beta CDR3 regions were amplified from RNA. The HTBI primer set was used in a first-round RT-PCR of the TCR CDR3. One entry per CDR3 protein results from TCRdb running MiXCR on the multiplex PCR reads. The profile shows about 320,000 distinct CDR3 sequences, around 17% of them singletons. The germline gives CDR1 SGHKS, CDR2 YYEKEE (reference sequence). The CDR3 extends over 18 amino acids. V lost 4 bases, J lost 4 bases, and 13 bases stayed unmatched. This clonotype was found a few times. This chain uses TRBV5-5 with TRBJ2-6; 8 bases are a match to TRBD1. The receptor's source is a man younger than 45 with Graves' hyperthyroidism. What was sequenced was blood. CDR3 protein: CASSQNRDRPFGANVLTF. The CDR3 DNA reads TGTGCCAGCAGCCAGAACCGGGACAGGCCTTTCGGGGCCAACGTCCTGACTTTC. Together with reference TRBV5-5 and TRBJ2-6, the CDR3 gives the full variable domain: DAGVTQSPTHLIKTRGQQVTLRCSPISGHKSVSWYQQVLGQGPQFIFQYYEKEERGRGNFPDRFSARQFPNYSSELNVNALLLGDSALYLCASSQNRDRPFGANVLTFGAGSRLTVL.